This T cell receptor (beta chain) was captured in a study of T cells expressing NK-cell markers (dated by TCRdb to 2019 to 2021). Study-level background: Eight or nine donors provided sorted CD3+CD56+NKG2C+, CD3+CD56+NKG2C- and CD3+CD56-NKG2C+ T-cell subsets, whose TCR beta-chain repertoires were profiled. Among the eight sequenced donors, only one was HCMV-seronegative, while the other seven were HCMV-seropositive. Randomly selected healthy volunteers, three men and five women, were used as the eight sequenced donors. Libraries were sequenced as 2 x 150 bp reads on Illumina HiSeq 2000/2500, MiSeq or NextSeq.

A commercial ELISA kit detecting HCMV-specific IgG in serum was used to determine HCMV serostatus. Ficoll density gradient centrifugation was used to isolate peripheral blood mononuclear cells from blood. Remarks on this clonotype: What this receptor recognizes is not known.

The CDR1 and CDR2 encoded by the germline V gene (reference sequence) are LNHNV and YYDKDF. The CDR3 goes from the cysteine to the phenylalanine over 14 residues. Nucleotide data are not available. The full study reports these points: In several donors, the dominant CD3+CD56+NKG2C+ clonotypes were found to rank among the top 10 CD8+ clonotypes and to make up roughly 1.0-8% of CD8+ T cells. Whether the expanded NKG2C-expressing T cell clones were specific for HCMV antigens was left unclear. Those dominant clonotypes were again the most abundant among CD3+CD56-NKG2C+ cells in several donors, at about 25-65%.

TCRdb names Illumina HiSeq 2000 as the instrument used. TCR beta cDNA libraries were prepared using 5'RACE template switching, which introduced a universal primer site and unique molecular identifiers. Priming for cDNA synthesis came from the TCR beta constant segment, and two successive PCR amplification steps followed. Processing in the source paper ran as follows. MIGEC handled demultiplexing of the reads and grouping by UMI, while MiTCR was used to assemble and quantify clonotypes. Only TCR cDNA sequences supported by at least two reads were kept to exclude erroneous sequences. The tcR package was used for downstream repertoire analysis, and clonotypes were matched between fractions using CDR3 nucleotide sequence together with V segment. VDJmatch was used to annotate antigen specificity against VDJdb, with one amino acid substitution in CDR3 permitted. Each CDR3 protein sequence appears as one entry after TCRdb reprocessed the reads, and no DNA is included. The V and J calls come from TCRdb's annotation, not from the publication. This sample's clone table shows more than 120,000 distinct CDR3 sequences. The top ten constitute less than 15% of the sample.

The receptor comes from a man between 18 and 35 years old in good health. Donor details come from another sample of the same person, matched by shared clones. The chain is assembled from TRBV15 and TRBJ1-5; the TRBD1 assignment by TCRdb is unverifiable without DNA. Sequencing input: blood T cells: a sorted CD56 or NKG2C T cell subset, CD4+ or CD8+ T cells, or bulk PBMC T cells (not recorded which). The CDR3 region reads CATSSSRGLVPQHF.